Listed below are T cell receptor beta chains from one sample, sequenced in a study of OX40 agonist ivuxolimab in advanced cancers. The protocol was immunoSEQ multiplex PCR, while the TCRdb copy is restricted to in-frame clones and leaves out a portion. The sample holds about 61,000 clones, around 83% seen once. The sample in question was CD4+ or CD8+ T cells sorted from blood, obtained in a trial of the OX40 agonist ivuxolimab. The receptors originated from an adult with an advanced solid tumor such as melanoma, head and neck, liver or kidney cancer. Both conserved end residues are trimmed from each CDR3.

>TRBV5-4|TRBJ2-1
ASSPGLAGANYNEQF
>TRBV4-2|TRBJ2-7
ASSQDLSLTYEQY
>TRBV5-6|TRBJ1-6
ASSLGGPDSPLH
>TRBV29-1|TRBJ1-1
SVVGHTEAF
>TRBV7-8|TRBJ1-1
ASSLDRVGNTEAF
>TRBV6-5|TRBJ1-3
ASSYSFFSGNTIY
>TRBV5-1|TRBJ2-1
ASSLGQGKHNEQF
>TRBV10-3|TRBJ1-3
ATRGSSGNTIY
>TRBV11-3|TRBJ2-7
ASSLGGRRRMY
>TRBV7-2|TRBJ2-3
ASSLGGGGTDTQY
>TRBV7-2|TRBJ1-1
ASSLTSTGMNTEAF
>TRBV28|TRBJ1-2
ASGVGGTRRNYGYT
>TRBV6-6|TRBJ2-7
ASSYSRDLGNEQY
>TRBV7-8|TRBJ1-1
ASSLAFRGLTEAF
>TRBV5-1|TRBJ2-7
ASSPQPGEVGEQY
>TRBV19|TRBJ1-5
ASSIVKPQH
>TRBV6-5|TRBJ1-2
ASSYTGGYGYT
>TRBV19|TRBJ1-1
ASRKQGFTEAF
>TRBV6-6|TRBJ1-2
ASSPGNYGYT
>TRBV7-8|TRBJ2-1
ASSPYRQGGYNEQF
>TRBV10-3|TRBJ2-7
AITPTAGGYEQY
>TRBV10-3|TRBJ1-1
AIRRPSGTEAF
>TRBV5-1|TRBJ1-4
ASSMGTGGEKLF
>TRBV5-4|TRBJ1-2
ASSQGGTFPNYGYT
>TRBV5-1|TRBJ2-3
ASSWAGSTDTQY
>TRBV7-2|TRBJ2-2
ASSRDRGGTGELF
>TRBV4-1|TRBJ2-7
ASSPSRGHRYEQY
>TRBV19|TRBJ2-3
ASSRSWRDTQY
>TRBV11-1|TRBJ2-3
ASSRRGERTDTQY
>TRBV28|TRBJ2-7
ASSSPGTSGGLGEQY
>TRBV30|TRBJ1-1
AWRGGDTEAF
>TRBV6-1|TRBJ1-2
ASRDRGDYGYT
>TRBV9|TRBJ2-6
ASSDQFGANVLT
>TRBV19|TRBJ2-3
ASSQGGEFFTDTQY
>TRBV9|TRBJ1-4
ASSQGLNEKLF
>TRBV18|TRBJ2-7
ASSADRPTYEQY
>TRBV7-2|TRBJ2-7
ASSQVAGASYEQY